This entry lists 27 T cell receptor beta chains sequenced from one sample in a study of cytomegalovirus exposure and HLA in healthy donors. The PCR made use of 60 Vbeta and 13 Jbeta primers. This table comes from immunoSEQ multiplex PCR, and its TCRdb copy is limited to in-frame clones, with some not included. The sample includes around 170,000 clones, 84% seen only once; the top ten take around 3%. Material: PBMCs. The receptors originated from a woman aged 45-60 years in good health and CMV-seropositive.

Of note for this clone: This same CDR3 is encoded by further DNA sequences in the sample. The chain joins TRBV18 to TRBJ2-1; 16 positions match TRBD2. Germline values: CDR1 KGHSH, CDR2 LQKENI. This CDR3 is built from 15 residues. J was trimmed by 7 bases and V by 3 bases; bases with no gene match: 0. CDR3 in amino acids: CASSPGLAGGNEQFF. For the CDR3, the DNA is TGTGCCAGCTCACCGGGACTAGCGGGGGGGAATGAGCAGTTCTTC.

This clone was counted a single time. The chain links TRBV4-1 to TRBJ2-7, with 13 positions matching TRBD2. This CDR3 comprises 16 residues. Germline values: CDR1 MGHRA, CDR2 YSYEKL. V shed 6 bases, J shed 2 bases, and the junction held 7 bases outside the gene matches. The CDR3 sequence: CASRTTSGGAPYEQYF. CDR3 DNA: TGCGCCAGCAGAACAACTAGCGGGGGGGCACCCTACGAGCAGTACTTC.

The rearrangement joins TRBV7-9 to TRBJ1-2, with 8 bases fitting TRBD1. The V segment lost 0 bases and the J segment 8 bases; nucleotides outside the gene matches: 5. This CDR3 is 14 amino acids long. Germline-derived CDR1 and CDR2 are SEHNR and FQNEAQ (reference sequence). The CDR3 bases are TGTGCCAGCAGCTTAGCACTGACAGGGGTGGGCTACACCTTC. It translates to CASSLALTGVGYTF. Complete variable domain (other parts from reference TRBV7-9 and TRBJ1-2): DTGVSQNPRHKITKRGQNVTFRCDPISEHNRLYWYRQTLGQGPEFLTYFQNEAQLEKSRLLSDRFSAERPKGSFSTLEIQRTEQGDSAMYLCASSLALTGVGYTFGSGTRLTVV.

The sample holds a few counts of this clone. This rearrangement joins TRBV5-4 to TRBJ2-2; 8 positions agree with TRBD1. The germline CDR1 and CDR2 sequences are SGHNT and YYREEE (reference sequence). This CDR3 contains 14 residues. J gave up 5 bases and V 5 bases, and 5 bases lay outside the gene matches. DNA of the CDR3: TGTGCCAGCAGTTACGGACAGGGTACCGGGGAGCTGTTTTTT. Translation gives CASSYGQGTGELFF.

The rearrangement uses TRBV4-1 and TRBJ2-7; 7 nucleotides agree with TRBD1. CDR3 length: 14 amino acids. Germline trimming cut 1 base from V and 4 bases from J; bases unmatched to any gene: 4. Germline V CDR1 and CDR2: MGHRA, YSYEKL. The CDR3 here is CASSQGSGQYEQYF. The CDR3 bases are TGCGCCAGCAGCCAAGGTTCGGGACAGTACGAGCAGTACTTC.

The gene calls are TRBV4-3 and TRBJ2-1, with a possible D match to TRBD2 (6 bases). Germline loops: CDR1 LGHNA, CDR2 YSLEER. Trimming removed 6 bases at V and 0 bases at J, with 9 bases between. The CDR3 contains 14 residues. The CDR3 loop is CASSGGYSYNEQFF. The DNA for the CDR3 is TGCGCCAGCAGTGGGGGGTACTCCTACAATGAGCAGTTCTTC.

V is TRBV5-4 and J is TRBJ1-6; 11 bases are shared with TRBD1. V lost 0 bases, J lost 5 bases, and 10 bases stayed unmatched. Germline CDR1 SGHNT, CDR2 YYREEE (reference sequence). The CDR3 is 19 residues long. This CDR3 is CASSLVGTGGARDNSPLHF. Here the CDR3 DNA reads TGTGCCAGCAGCTTGGTCGGGACAGGGGGGGCTCGCGATAATTCACCCCTCCACTTT.

V and J are TRBV7-2 and TRBJ1-6; D is unclear. V was cut by 6 bases and J by 10 bases, with 22 bases left in between. The germline V gene encodes CDR1 SGHTA and CDR2 FQGNSA. The CDR3 consists of 16 residues. CDR3 nucleotides: TGTGCCAGCAGGTCTCAGGTTGGCAGTGGTGCCTCACCCCTCCACTTT. Translating gives CASRSQVGSGASPLHF.

This clone was seen a few times. The genes are TRBV11-2 and TRBJ1-6; D might be TRBD1 (5 bases). The CDR3 has 15 amino acids. The germline V and J ends were trimmed by 5 bases and 3 bases, with 11 bases remaining between them. CDR1 and CDR2 (germline): SGHAT, FQNNGV. The CDR3 here is CASSPRQSYNSPLHF. DNA of the CDR3: TGTGCCAGCAGCCCGCGACAGAGCTATAATTCACCCCTCCACTTT.

The chain has TRBV9 and TRBJ2-1; D is possibly TRBD2 (6 bases). The CDR3 is 16 amino acids. Looked up from germline, CDR1 is SGDLS and CDR2 is YYNGEE. V was cut by 4 bases and J by 0 bases, with 14 bases left in between. The CDR3 region has the DNA TGTGCCAGCAGCCGGGGGTCCCCCAGCTCCTACAATGAGCAGTTCTTC. Protein: CASSRGSPSSYNEQFF. Full variable domain (remainder filled in from reference TRBV9 and TRBJ2-1): DSGVTQTPKHLITATGQRVTLRCSPRSGDLSVYWYQQSLDQGLQFLIQYYNGEERAKGNILERFSAQQFPDLHSELNLSSLELGDSALYFCASSRGSPSSYNEQFFGPGTRLTVL.

This chain joins TRBV18 and TRBJ2-7; 10 bases align to TRBD1. The CDR3 runs to 15 residues. V trimming: 2 bases; J trimming: 2 bases; junction bases outside the gene matches: 3. Germline-derived CDR1 and CDR2 are KGHSH and LQKENI. DNA for the CDR3: TGTGCCAGCTCACCAACCGGGACAGGGGCCTACGAGCAGTACTTC. Its protein is CASSPTGTGAYEQYF.

This chain connects TRBV4-1 to TRBJ1-2, with 7 bases that match TRBD1. Trimming removed 4 bases from V and 8 bases from J; junction bases left unmatched: 13. The V gene's germline CDR1 is MGHRA and CDR2 YSYEKL. This CDR3 spans 15 amino acids. The CDR3, as DNA: TGCGCCAGCAGCCTTAGGGACAGCTTTGAGAGCGGCTACACCTTC. Amino acid sequence: CASSLRDSFESGYTF.

The chain uses TRBV6-5 and TRBJ2-1; 7 nucleotides align to TRBD2. Per the germline V gene, CDR1 is MNHEY and CDR2 is SVGAGI. This CDR3 comprises 15 residues. J was trimmed by 2 bases and V by 8 bases; bases with no gene match: 9. In nucleotides, the CDR3 is TGTGCCAGCCACAGGCGGGGGAGCCCCTACAATGAGCAGTTCTTC. It is translated as CASHRRGSPYNEQFF.

This chain joins TRBV2 and TRBJ1-6; TRBD1 aligns across 7 bases. This CDR3 region has 16 residues. Germline values: CDR1 SNHLY, CDR2 FYNNEI. J lost 10 bases, V lost 0 bases, and 9 bases had no gene match. In DNA form, the CDR3 reads TGTGCCAGCAGTGAAGCACCAGACAGGGTTGGGTCACCCCTCCACTTT. It encodes CASSEAPDRVGSPLHF.

V is TRBV6-5 and J is TRBJ2-3; D possibly corresponds to TRBD1 (6 bases). This CDR3 region has 11 residues. Germline V gene sequence: CDR1 MNHEY, CDR2 SVGAGI. Trimming left V 11 bases short and J 8 bases short, with 14 bases between. The CDR3 sequence is CAVQIGGTQYF. Written as DNA, the CDR3 is TGTGCCGTGCAAATAGGGGGTACGCAGTATTTT.

This clone was observed once. The J gene is TRBJ2-5, the V gene TRBV7-8; 10 positions match TRBD2. Judging by the DNA end, TRBJ2-7 fits better; the J call may be wrong. Germline CDR1 SGHVS, CDR2 FQNEAQ. The CDR3 is 17 amino acids. The CDR3 is CASSLASGGAFPYEQYF. The CDR3 DNA reads as TGTGCCAGCAGCTTAGCGAGCGGGGGGGCCTTTCCTTACGAGCAGTACTTC.

This clone was counted between two and nine times. The V call is TRBV9, the J call TRBJ2-3; a possible D gene is TRBD2 (5 bases). Deletions cut 0 bases from V and 4 bases from J, with 15 bases between. Germline CDR1 SGDLS, CDR2 YYNGEE. The CDR3 sequence is 16 residues long. The CDR3 DNA is TGTGCCAGCAGCGTAGAAGGAGGCCCTTCCGCAGATACGCAGTATTTT. It encodes CASSVEGGPSADTQYF.

V is TRBV4-2 and J is TRBJ1-5, with D maybe TRBD1 (6 bases). This CDR3 is built from 17 residues. Germline loops: CDR1 LGHNA, CDR2 YNFKEQ. With 1 base removed from V and 2 bases from J, the gap between germline ends came to 15 bases. CDR3 coding DNA: TGTGCCAGCAGCCAAGGGTCCCAGGGGCTGGGCAATCAGCCCCAGCATTTT. Protein sequence: CASSQGSQGLGNQPQHF.

The J gene is TRBJ1-3, the V gene TRBV11-2; D ambiguous. Germline V gives CDR1 SGHAT, CDR2 FQNNGV. V dropped 5 bases and J dropped 0 bases, with 11 bases sitting between them. The length of the CDR3 is 15 residues. The CDR3 DNA is TGTGCCAGCAGCCTCAGTTCCCCCTCTGGAAACACCATATATTTT. Residues: CASSLSSPSGNTIYF.

V and J are TRBV5-1 and TRBJ1-1; TRBD1 matches at 7 bases. V shed 5 bases, J shed 4 bases, and the junction held 8 bases outside the gene matches. The CDR3 has 14 residues. Germline-derived CDR1 and CDR2 are SGHRS and YFSETQ. Here the CDR3 DNA reads TGCGCCAGCAGTCGGGTAGGGGGCCCCACTGAAGCTTTCTTT. This translates into CASSRVGGPTEAFF.

The chain employs TRBV29-1 and TRBJ2-1, with 8 bases identical to TRBD1. V was clipped by 6 bases and J by 8 bases; unmatched bases: 12. The CDR3 is 14 residues long. Germline V lookup: CDR1 SQVTM, CDR2 ANQGSEA. CDR3 protein: CSVDLGTGLDEQFF. The CDR3 coding sequence is TGCAGCGTGGACCTTGGGACAGGATTAGATGAGCAGTTCTTC.

This clone was counted once. The V gene is TRBV6-5, the J gene TRBJ1-1; TRBD1 matches 7 bases. From germline, CDR1 is MNHEY and CDR2 SVGAGI. V was clipped by 10 bases and J by 1 base; unmatched bases: 12. This CDR3 has 15 amino acids. The DNA of the CDR3 is TGTGCCACGGGGGGGTGGACAGGAACGAACACTGAAGCTTTCTTT. Translation gives CATGGWTGTNTEAFF.

The chain combines TRBV6-1 with TRBJ1-5, with D perhaps TRBD1 (6 bases). Looked up from germline, CDR1 is MNHNS and CDR2 is SASEGT. The CDR3 has 19 amino acids. With 4 bases removed from V and 0 bases from J, the gap between germline ends came to 22 bases. The CDR3 DNA follows: TGTGCCAGCAGTGTCCACGGGACAAGGGACGGTTATAGCAATCAGCCCCAGCATTTT. This sequence encodes CASSVHGTRDGYSNQPQHF.

This clone was recorded a few times. The chain links TRBV5-1 to TRBJ2-3, with TRBD2 identical over 8 bases. CDR3 length equals 15 residues. Germline V gives CDR1 SGHRS, CDR2 YFSETQ. After removal of 0 bases from V and 5 bases from J, the junction contained 5 bases not matched to a gene. The CDR3 coding sequence is TGCGCCAGCAGCTTGGCCGGGGGGGCCAAAGATACGCAGTATTTT. Translated: CASSLAGGAKDTQYF.

With respect to this clone: The same CDR3 is also encoded by other DNA sequences in this sample. V usage is TRBV29-1 and J usage is TRBJ2-7, with a weak D call TRBD1 (5 bases). Looked up from germline, CDR1 is SQVTM and CDR2 is ANQGSEA. CDR3 length: 13 amino acids. V lost 3 bases to trimming and J lost 2 bases, with 11 bases between them. The CDR3 bases are TGCAGCGTTGAGGGCCAGGGTACCTACGAGCAGTACTTC. It specifies CSVEGQGTYEQYF.

This rearrangement joins TRBV7-6 to TRBJ1-4; unclear D gene. The CDR3 spans 14 residues. Germline values: CDR1 SGHVS, CDR2 FNYEAQ. V was pared by 5 bases and J by 0 bases, with 7 bases between. The CDR3 nucleotides are TGTGCCAGCAGCGCGGGCGCAACTAATGAAAAACTGTTTTTT. It translates to CASSAGATNEKLFF.

The chain couples TRBV6-5 to TRBJ2-7; possible D gene TRBD2, 7 bases. The V and J ends lost 5 bases and 7 bases respectively, with 18 bases between them. CDR1 MNHEY and CDR2 SVGAGI come from the germline V gene. CDR3 length: 14 residues. This CDR3 reads CASSVGGRGEEQYF. The DNA for the CDR3 is TGTGCCAGCAGTGTGGGGGGGCGGGGTGAAGAGCAGTACTTC.